This T cell receptor (beta chain) stems from a study of blood T cells in healthy people across ages. Together with a sample-barcoded 5' primer, a J-beta primer mix was included in a second PCR lasting about 6 to 11 cycles. Samples each returned at least 2.5 million CDR3-containing paired-end reads. TCRdb analysed the 5' RACE reads with MiXCR anew, one entry per CDR3 protein. The sample consists of about 780,000 distinct CDR3 sequences, roughly 25% of them appearing once. As to this clonotype: As yet, its antigen is unknown.

Study conclusions and caveats: Nothing was known about donor CMV status, and this possibly confounded expanded clonotype changes.

The same sample was also used in a study of T cells of mothers and their children. That report notes: When mothers and children were related, their normalized repertoire overlap, which was always slightly higher, did not differ significantly from that of unrelated pairs. No persistent microchimeric T cell clones were detected at around 100 clones per million clonotypes sensitivity.

The source is a boy aged 5-17 years in good health. Sequences were obtained from blood.

CDR3 sequence: CASNHYRNGAGIHDEQYF. As DNA, the CDR3 is TGTGCCAGCAACCATTATCGGAACGGGGCGGGGATTCACGACGAGCAGTACTTC. The chain employs TRBV7-9 and TRBJ2-5; possible D gene TRBD2, 6 bases. The J call may not be correct, given that the DNA end is closer to TRBJ2-7. CDR3 length: 18 residues. Germline values: CDR1 SEHNR, CDR2 FQNEAQ (reference sequence).